This note documents a single T cell receptor beta chain sequence. The antigen is unknown. This sample is part of a study of vaccination and CD4 T cells after COVID-19. The CDR3 loop spans 13 amino acids. V gave up 3 bases and J gave up 6 bases, with 11 bases separating them. The germline V gene has CDR1 SGHTA and CDR2 FQGNSA. Sequenced with the Oncomine TCR Beta short-read assay was DNA taken from cultured CD4+ T cells. Each CDR3 protein gets one entry after TCRdb re-called the PCR reads with MiXCR. The sample gives about 11,000 distinct CDR3 sequences, roughly 77% of which show up once; roughly 13% is in the top ten. Treatment given: roughly 11-day PBMC culture with coronavirus spike peptide pools or control peptides (ViraFEST assay). Each well held approximately 2 million PBMCs in IL-2 (10 IU/ml) medium with about 10 ug/ml peptide pools.

The sample consisted of CD4+ T cells from blood, cultured in vitro. V is TRBV7-2 and J is TRBJ1-1; D remains ambiguous. The sequence was obtained from a human donor who had recovered from COVID-19. The CDR3 DNA sequence: TGTGCCAGCAGCTTCCAGCGGATATCTGAAGCTTTCTTT. Translated: CASSFQRISEAFF.